A single sample is the source of the 20 T cell receptor beta chains below, sequenced in a study of T cells after yellow fever vaccination. Via MiXCR, TCRdb re-called the 5' RACE reads, giving one row per CDR3 protein. The sample holds approximately 74,000 distinct CDR3 sequences, roughly 6.9% seen once. This material consisted of CD8+ T cells sorted from PBMCs, taken 5 days after the first yellow fever vaccination. The receptors here all came from a man aged 18-30 years who received the YFV17D yellow fever vaccine.

This clonotype was counted a few times. The chain combines TRBV14 with TRBJ1-2, with a tentative D call TRBD1 (5 bases). Trimming left V 5 bases short and J 0 bases short, with 10 bases between. This CDR3 is 14 amino acids long. Germline V gene sequence: CDR1 SGHDN, CDR2 FVKESK. The CDR3 DNA sequence: TGTGCCAGCAGCGGGACTCTTACTAACTATGGCTACACCTTC. It translates to CASSGTLTNYGYTF.

This clonotype was seen more than once but under ten times. The chain uses TRBV4-3 and TRBJ1-3, with D perhaps matching TRBD1 (5 bases). This CDR3 region has 16 residues. Germline V CDR1 and CDR2: LGHNA, YSLEER. Trimming shortened V by 4 bases and J by 1 base, and 14 bases separated the two germline ends. CDR3 protein: CASSRPRGVSGNTIYF. In DNA, the CDR3 is TGCGCCAGCAGCCGACCCCGGGGGGTTTCTGGAAACACCATATATTTT.

This chain links TRBV20-1 with TRBJ2-2; D possibly uses TRBD1 or TRBD2 (6 bases each). This CDR3 spans 15 amino acids. Deletions cut 6 bases from V and 0 bases from J, with 14 bases between. Germline CDR1 and CDR2: DFQATT and SNEGSKA (reference sequence). The CDR3 loop reads CSARGPLSNTGELFF. The CDR3 coding sequence is TGCAGTGCCCGGGGGCCCCTGTCGAACACCGGGGAGCTGTTTTTT.

This clonotype came up many times. The chain recombines TRBV7-2 with TRBJ2-7; D is possibly TRBD2 (5 bases). Germline assignment: CDR1 SGHTA and CDR2 FQGNSA. V was clipped by 5 bases and J by 0 bases, with 11 bases between them. This CDR3 contains 14 residues. The CDR3 here is CASSVGRGSYEQYF. CDR3 nucleotide sequence: TGTGCCAGCAGCGTAGGACGGGGCTCCTACGAGCAGTACTTC.

This clonotype was found a few times. The chain couples TRBV4-1 to TRBJ2-3; 11 bases map to TRBD2. From germline, CDR1 is MGHRA and CDR2 YSYEKL. The junction had 13 bases not matched to a gene; V was cut back by 2 bases and J by 0 bases. The length of the CDR3 is 20 residues. The CDR3 bases are TGCGCCAGCAGCCAATGGGACGAACTAGCGGGGGCGTCTAGCACAGATACGCAGTATTTT. Protein product: CASSQWDELAGASSTDTQYF.

This clonotype has ten or more counts. This rearrangement joins TRBV6-2 or TRBV6-3 to TRBJ1-1, with 8 bases matching TRBD1. This CDR3 region has 15 residues. CDR1 is MNHEY, CDR2 SVGEGT, per germline. Trimming removed 1 base from V and 4 bases from J; junction bases left unmatched: 5. CDR3 nucleotide sequence: TGTGCCAGCAGTTACTACGCAGGGGGCGGCACTGAAGCTTTCTTT. Translated: CASSYYAGGGTEAFF.

V gene TRBV12-3 or TRBV12-4 combines with J gene TRBJ2-5, with TRBD2 matching over 11 bases. The CDR3 spans 15 residues. The V gene end was trimmed by 0 bases and the J gene end by 7 bases; junction bases not matched to a gene: 4. DNA for the CDR3: TGTGCCAGCAGTTTAGCTAGCGGGGGGGTAGGGACCCAGTACTTC. It yields the protein CASSLASGGVGTQYF.

This clonotype was seen repeatedly, ten times or more. V is TRBV12-3 or TRBV12-4 and J is TRBJ2-3; D call uncertain. With 5 bases removed from V and 3 bases from J, the gap between germline ends came to 12 bases. The CDR3 is 14 amino acids. CDR3 DNA sequence: TGTGCCAGCAGTGGGATTTTGGGAACAGATACGCAGTATTTT. As protein: CASSGILGTDTQYF.

This clonotype turned up a few times. The CDR3 is CASRRLGQGIYSNQPQHF. The CDR3 nucleotides read TGTGCCAGCAGGAGACTTGGACAGGGGATCTATAGCAATCAGCCCCAGCATTTT. The V and J genes are TRBV12-3 or TRBV12-4 and TRBJ1-5, with 9 bases aligning to TRBD1. The CDR3 totals 18 residues. V shed 6 bases, J shed 0 bases, and the junction held 12 bases outside the gene matches.

This clonotype was counted only a few times. This sequence joins TRBV5-4 and TRBJ2-3; 13 bases are a match to TRBD2. This CDR3 region has 17 residues. Trimming cost V 5 bases and J 5 bases; bases outside gene matches: 11. CDR1 SGHNT and CDR2 YYREEE come from the germline V gene (reference sequence). CDR3: CASRHPGLAGIEDTQYF. The CDR3 DNA is TGTGCCAGCAGACATCCGGGACTAGCGGGGATTGAAGATACGCAGTATTTT. Looking up the rest from reference TRBV5-4 and TRBJ2-3 gives the full variable domain: ETGVTQSPTHLIKTRGQQVTLRCSSQSGHNTVSWYQQALGQGPQFIFQYYREEENGRGNFPPRFSGLQFPNYSSELNVNALELDDSALYLCASRHPGLAGIEDTQYFGPGTRLTVL.

This clonotype was recorded at least ten times. The chain combines TRBV28 with TRBJ2-3; 8 bases are a match to TRBD1. Per the germline V gene, CDR1 is MDHEN and CDR2 is SYDVKM. CDR3 length equals 14 residues. V was pared by 4 bases and J by 2 bases, with 2 bases of the junction left unmatched. For the CDR3, the DNA is TGTGCCAGCAGTTCGGACAGGGCCACAGATACGCAGTATTTT. This sequence encodes CASSSDRATDTQYF.

The chain recombines TRBV5-1 with TRBJ2-7; D remains ambiguous. V gave up 0 bases and J gave up 0 bases, with 7 bases separating them. Germline V gene data show CDR1 as SGHRS and CDR2 as YFSETQ. The CDR3 totals 14 residues. In DNA, the CDR3 is TGCGCCAGCAGCTTGGGACACAGCTCCTACGAGCAGTACTTC. Protein product: CASSLGHSSYEQYF.

The CDR3 reads CASSKARPQETQYF. CDR3 DNA sequence: TGTGCCAGCAGCAAAGCCAGGCCCCAAGAGACCCAGTACTTC. The chain is built from TRBV21-1 and TRBJ2-5. TRBV21-1 corresponds to a pseudogene. This CDR3 region has 14 residues.

V and J are TRBV4-3 and TRBJ2-1, with 9 nucleotides matching TRBD1. The CDR3 is made up of 15 amino acids. Trimming cost V 2 bases and J 10 bases; bases outside gene matches: 9. CDR1 is LGHNA and CDR2 is YSLEER in the germline V gene. The CDR3 nucleotides are TGCGCCAGCAGCCAATACACAGGGGGCGCGGGGGAGCAGTTCTTC. This translates into CASSQYTGGAGEQFF.

The chain joins TRBV4-3 to TRBJ1-1; D gene unclear. Trimming left V 0 bases short and J 1 base short, with 9 bases between. CDR1 and CDR2 from the germline V gene are LGHNA and YSLEER. CDR3 length: 15 amino acids. The chain's CDR3 is CASSQDFPGNTEAFF. CDR3 in DNA: TGCGCCAGCAGCCAAGATTTTCCCGGGAACACTGAAGCTTTCTTT.

In this sample, this clonotype turned up a few times. This rearrangement joins TRBV6-2 or TRBV6-3 to TRBJ1-1, with 7 bases aligning to TRBD1. This CDR3 contains 14 residues. With 4 bases clipped from V and 4 bases from J, the junction kept 6 bases outside the gene matches. Germline V lookup: CDR1 MNHEY, CDR2 SVGEGT. The CDR3, as DNA: TGTGCCAGCAGTTCCCAAAGGGGGCCCACTGAAGCTTTCTTT. Its protein is CASSSQRGPTEAFF.

This clonotype was picked up a small number of times. The V gene is TRBV20-1, the J gene TRBJ1-1; 11 bases align to TRBD1. This CDR3 has 13 amino acids. V trimming: 4 bases; J trimming: 4 bases; junction bases outside the gene matches: 2. Looked up from germline, CDR1 is DFQATT and CDR2 is SNEGSKA (reference sequence). This CDR3 reads CSATGTGGTEAFF. The CDR3 DNA follows: TGCAGTGCTACCGGGACAGGGGGCACTGAAGCTTTCTTT.

This clonotype was seen only a few times. This chain links TRBV6-6 with TRBJ2-5; a possible D gene is TRBD1 (5 bases). CDR3 size: 10 residues. V was clipped by 5 bases and J by 7 bases, with 5 bases between them. Looked up from germline, CDR1 is MNHNY and CDR2 is SVGAGI (reference sequence). Here the CDR3 reads CASSQGTQYF. The CDR3 DNA reads TGTGCCAGCAGTCAGGGGACCCAGTACTTC.

This clonotype appeared a few times. CDR3 in DNA: TGTGCCAGCAGGGACCGGGACAGTACCTACGAGCAGTACGTC. Its translation: CASRDRDSTYEQYV. The chain links TRBV6-1 to TRBJ2-7; the match to TRBD1 covers 7 bases. Germline V gene data show CDR1 as MNHNS and CDR2 as SASEGT. The CDR3 contains 14 residues. Losses at the gene ends were 6 bases for V and 2 bases for J; bases not matched to a gene: 7.

The V call is TRBV5-1, the J call TRBJ1-1; D unresolved. V lost 1 base, J lost 2 bases, and 6 bases lay in between. This CDR3 comprises 13 residues. Germline V gene sequence: CDR1 SGHRS, CDR2 YFSETQ. CDR3 in amino acids: CASSLWVNTEAFF. CDR3 coding DNA: TGCGCCAGCAGCTTGTGGGTTAACACTGAAGCTTTCTTT.